What follows are 27 T cell receptor beta chains derived from one specimen sequenced in a study of blood T cell repertoires in COVID-19. This table comes from immunoSEQ multiplex PCR, and its TCRdb copy is limited to in-frame clones, with some not included. This table holds about 400,000 clones, 88% found once. Sequencing was performed on PBMCs or T cells enriched from blood (not recorded which). These receptors were obtained from a woman in her 40s with acute COVID-19.

J is TRBJ1-1 and V is TRBV9; 7 bases are a match to TRBD1. With 0 bases clipped from V and 1 base from J, the junction kept 6 bases outside the gene matches. Germline V lookup: CDR1 SGDLS, CDR2 YYNGEE. This CDR3 has 16 residues. The CDR3 DNA reads as TGTGCCAGCAGCGTAGGGGGAGCAGGGGGGAACACTGAAGCTTTCTTT. Translating it yields CASSVGGAGGNTEAFF. Drawing the rest from reference TRBV9 and TRBJ1-1, the complete variable domain is DSGVTQTPKHLITATGQRVTLRCSPRSGDLSVYWYQQSLDQGLQFLIQYYNGEERAKGNILERFSAQQFPDLHSELNLSSLELGDSALYFCASSVGGAGGNTEAFFGQGTRLTVV.

The chain combines TRBV29-1 with TRBJ1-1; 9 bases fit TRBD1. V was clipped by 7 bases and J by 5 bases; unmatched bases: 11. The germline V gene encodes CDR1 SQVTM and CDR2 ANQGSEA. The length of the CDR3 is 14 residues. The DNA of the CDR3 is TGCAGCGCTTACTCCGGGACAGGGAGGACTGAAGCTTTCTTT. This translates into CSAYSGTGRTEAFF.

The rearrangement links TRBV6-6 to TRBJ2-6, with D maybe TRBD1 (5 bases). This CDR3 is built from 16 residues. Trimming took 5 bases from V and 3 from J, leaving 14 bases between them. The germline gives CDR1 MNHNY, CDR2 SVGAGI (reference sequence). CDR3 nucleotides: TGTGCCAGCAGTCAGGCAGGCCAGGGTGGGGCCAACGTCCTGACTTTC. Amino acid sequence: CASSQAGQGGANVLTF.

The chain joins TRBV30 to TRBJ1-2, with 7 bases aligning to TRBD1. The junction had 5 bases not matched to a gene; V was cut back by 5 bases and J by 5 bases. The CDR3 spans 12 residues. CDR1 is GTSNPN, CDR2 SVGIG, per germline (reference sequence). In DNA, the CDR3 is TGTGCCTGGTCCGGGACAGCTTATGGCTACACCTTC. This codes for CAWSGTAYGYTF.

The chain couples TRBV9 to TRBJ2-3, with TRBD2 matching 15 bases. Germline V gene data show CDR1 as SGDLS and CDR2 as YYNGEE. The CDR3 extends over 16 amino acids. J lost 5 bases, V lost 3 bases, and 4 bases had no gene match. CDR3: CASSGGLAGGQDTQYF. CDR3 coding DNA: TGTGCCAGCAGCGGAGGACTAGCGGGGGGGCAAGATACGCAGTATTTT.

This clone was observed a handful of times. Within the sample, other DNA sequences also encode this same CDR3. V gene TRBV18 combines with J gene TRBJ1-1; a weak D match, TRBD1 (6 bases). In germline, CDR1 is KGHSH, CDR2 LQKENI. V lost 4 bases and J lost 6, with 9 bases in between. The CDR3 is made up of 12 amino acids. The CDR3 here is CASSLQGAEAFF. As DNA, the CDR3 is TGTGCCAGCTCACTACAGGGAGCTGAAGCTTTCTTT. The variable domain in full, with the rest retrieved from reference TRBV18 and TRBJ1-1, is NAGVMQNPRHLVRRRGQEARLRCSPMKGHSHVYWYRQLPEEGLKFMVYLQKENIIDESGMPKERFSAEFPKEGPSILRIQQVVRGDSAAYFCASSLQGAEAFFGQGTRLTVV.

This CDR3 reads CASSFRQGGSYEQYF. DNA for the CDR3: TGTGCCAGCAGCTTCCGACAGGGGGGTTCCTACGAGCAGTACTTC. The V and J genes are TRBV9 and TRBJ2-7; 9 positions match TRBD1. V shed 4 bases, J shed 1 base, and the junction held 6 bases outside the gene matches. From germline, CDR1 is SGDLS and CDR2 YYNGEE. This CDR3 spans 15 amino acids.

The chain has TRBV2 and TRBJ1-5; D ambiguous. Trimming took off 8 bases at V and 6 bases at J, with 5 bases between the two ends. CDR1 and CDR2 (germline): SNHLY, FYNNEI. The CDR3 covers 10 residues. CDR3 region: CASGRQPQHF. Written as DNA, the CDR3 is TGTGCCAGCGGCCGTCAGCCCCAGCATTTT.

V and J are TRBV5-1 and TRBJ2-3; 7 bases agree with TRBD1. This CDR3 is 17 amino acids long. With 0 bases clipped from V and 4 bases from J, the junction kept 11 bases outside the gene matches. CDR1 is SGHRS, CDR2 YFSETQ, per germline. CDR3 loop: CASSLDVQGFHADTQYF. DNA of the CDR3: TGCGCCAGCAGCTTGGACGTACAGGGGTTTCATGCAGATACGCAGTATTTT.

The chain has TRBV9 and TRBJ2-1, with a possible D match to TRBD2 (6 bases). CDR3 length: 16 residues. Trimming took 4 bases from V and 0 from J, leaving 14 bases between them. From germline, CDR1 is SGDLS and CDR2 YYNGEE. The CDR3 loop reads CASSPGGGLSYNEQFF. CDR3 nucleotide sequence: TGTGCCAGCAGCCCTGGGGGAGGTCTCTCCTACAATGAGCAGTTCTTC.

This rearrangement joins TRBV10-1 to TRBJ1-3; TRBD1 is a possible D gene (5 bases). Trimming took 3 bases from V and 4 from J, leaving 10 bases between them. Per germline, CDR1 WNHNN and CDR2 SYGVQD (reference sequence). The length of the CDR3 is 14 residues. The CDR3 nucleotides are TGCGCCAGCAGTGAAGAGACAGCGGGAAACACCATATATTTT. Translation gives CASSEETAGNTIYF.

This chain joins TRBV5-1 and TRBJ2-2, with D possibly being TRBD1 (5 bases). Germline values: CDR1 SGHRS, CDR2 YFSETQ. This CDR3 is 14 amino acids long. Trimming took off 7 bases at V and 3 bases at J, with 13 bases between the two ends. For the CDR3, the DNA is TGCGCCAGCCACGTCTCAGGGTACACCGGGGAGCTGTTTTTT. Amino acids: CASHVSGYTGELFF.

J is TRBJ2-3 and V is TRBV3-1 (or the pseudogene TRBV3-2); 12 bases map to TRBD2. CDR1 and CDR2 (germline): LGHDT, YNNKEL (reference sequence). CDR3 length: 17 residues. Trimming removed 4 bases from V and 4 bases from J; junction bases left unmatched: 9. CDR3 in DNA: TGTGCCAGCAGCCGCCGGCAGACTAGCGGGGGTTCAGATACGCAGTATTTT. Translation gives CASSRRQTSGGSDTQYF.

V gene TRBV7-9 combines with J gene TRBJ2-5, with D perhaps matching TRBD2 (5 bases). This CDR3 has 13 residues. Germline values: CDR1 SEHNR, CDR2 FQNEAQ (reference sequence). V was shortened by 4 bases and J by 1 base, with 7 bases between the two germline ends. The CDR3 DNA reads as TGTGCCAGCAGCTCAAGCGGCCAAGAGACCCAGTACTTC. It codes for CASSSSGQETQYF. The whole variable domain, remainder taken from reference TRBV7-9 and TRBJ2-5, is DTGVSQNPRHKITKRGQNVTFRCDPISEHNRLYWYRQTLGQGPEFLTYFQNEAQLEKSRLLSDRFSAERPKGSFSTLEIQRTEQGDSAMYLCASSSSGQETQYFGPGTRLLVL.

This chain uses TRBV5-6 with TRBJ1-2; possible D gene TRBD1, 5 bases. The CDR3 is made up of 14 amino acids. The V and J ends lost 7 bases and 6 bases respectively, with 19 bases between them. Per germline, CDR1 SGHDT and CDR2 YYEEEE. The CDR3 sequence: CASGGTVLTNGYTF. CDR3 sequence (DNA): TGTGCCAGCGGGGGGACGGTTCTAACTAATGGCTACACCTTC.

This clone was observed once. J is TRBJ2-7 and V is TRBV25-1, with 10 bases that match TRBD2. The V and J ends lost 3 bases and 4 bases, in that order; junction bases with no gene match: 9. The germline gives CDR1 MGHDK, CDR2 SYGVNS. CDR3 length equals 16 residues. The DNA of the CDR3 is TGTGCCAGCAGTGATTCAAAGCGGGGGGGCGTTTACGAGCAGTACTTC. Its translation is CASSDSKRGGVYEQYF.

J is TRBJ1-2 and V is TRBV10-1; 7 bases are shared with TRBD1. This CDR3 is 13 amino acids long. Germline CDR1 reads WNHNN; CDR2 reads SYGVQD (reference sequence). Trimming removed 9 bases from V and 6 bases from J; junction bases left unmatched: 10. The CDR3 here is CARTDRKSDGYTF. DNA for the CDR3: TGCGCCAGGACGGACAGGAAGTCGGATGGCTACACCTTC.

This chain uses TRBV15 with TRBJ2-1, with a weak D call TRBD1 (6 bases). Germline loops: CDR1 LNHNV, CDR2 YYDKDF (reference sequence). This CDR3 is built from 15 residues. Deletions cut 4 bases from V and 2 bases from J, with 12 bases between. The CDR3 here is CATSTEGGTYNEQFF. CDR3 DNA: TGTGCCACCAGCACCGAAGGGGGAACCTACAATGAGCAGTTCTTC.

The chain has TRBV6-5 and TRBJ2-7, with TRBD1 identical over 11 bases. CDR1 MNHEY and CDR2 SVGAGI come from the germline V gene. The CDR3 loop spans 14 amino acids. V shed 7 bases and J 3 bases; nucleotides not matched to a gene: 5. This CDR3 reads CASKTGTGGYEQYF. In nucleotides, the CDR3 is TGTGCCAGCAAAACCGGGACAGGGGGCTACGAGCAGTACTTC.

This clone was observed a few times. This sequence joins TRBV5-4 and TRBJ2-3; TRBD1 aligns across 8 bases. This CDR3 has 13 residues. The junction had 2 bases not matched to a gene; V was cut back by 4 bases and J by 4 bases. Germline V lookup: CDR1 SGHNT, CDR2 YYREEE (reference sequence). The CDR3 spells CASSKTGADTQYF. The CDR3 nucleotides are TGTGCCAGCAGCAAGACAGGGGCAGATACGCAGTATTTT. The variable domain in full, completed from reference TRBV5-4 and TRBJ2-3, reads ETGVTQSPTHLIKTRGQQVTLRCSSQSGHNTVSWYQQALGQGPQFIFQYYREEENGRGNFPPRFSGLQFPNYSSELNVNALELDDSALYLCASSKTGADTQYFGPGTRLTVL.

This clone was observed many times. The rearrangement uses TRBV19 and TRBJ2-3; TRBD1 aligns across 8 bases. Germline loops: CDR1 LNHDA, CDR2 SQIVND (reference sequence). This CDR3 is built from 14 residues. J was trimmed by 2 bases and V by 6 bases; bases with no gene match: 4. Here the CDR3 DNA reads TGTGCCAGTAGGAGGACAGGGAACACAGATACGCAGTATTTT. Protein sequence: CASRRTGNTDTQYF.

This chain uses TRBV25-1 with TRBJ2-7; 7 bases map to TRBD1. CDR1 and CDR2 from the germline V gene are MGHDK and SYGVNS. The CDR3 extends over 14 amino acids. V gave up 4 bases and J gave up 2 bases; unmatched junction bases: 5. CDR3 amino acids: CASSAGQYAYEQYF. The DNA for the CDR3 is TGTGCCAGCAGTGCGGGACAGTATGCCTACGAGCAGTACTTC.

Of note for this clone: This same CDR3 is encoded by further DNA sequences in the sample. The chain is built from TRBV27 and TRBJ1-1, with TRBD1 matching over 8 bases. The CDR3 is made up of 13 amino acids. V lost 6 bases and J lost 5; bases outside the gene matches: 5. Germline loops: CDR1 MNHEY, CDR2 SMNVEV (reference sequence). The CDR3 DNA sequence: TGTGCCAGCAGAACAGGGGGTGTGACTGAAGCTTTCTTT. It is translated as CASRTGGVTEAFF.

This chain uses TRBV4-2 with TRBJ1-1; TRBD1 is a possible D gene (5 bases). Germline V gene data show CDR1 as LGHNA and CDR2 as YNFKEQ. V was cut by 0 bases and J by 13 bases, with 12 bases left in between. CDR3 length: 12 amino acids. CDR3 DNA sequence: TGTGCCAGCAGCCAAGAGGGGCTGCTAGTTTTCTTT. Encoded protein: CASSQEGLLVFF.

V is TRBV13 and J is TRBJ1-2; maybe TRBD1 (5 bases). Trimming stripped 6 bases from V and 5 bases from J, with 10 bases between. This CDR3 contains 12 residues. Germline V gene lookup returns CDR1 PRHDT and CDR2 FYEKMQ (reference sequence). DNA for the CDR3: TGTGCCAGCAGTCGAAGGGGTTATGGCTACACCTTC. It codes for CASSRRGYGYTF.

V usage is TRBV3-1 (or the pseudogene TRBV3-2) and J usage is TRBJ2-4, with 8 bases lining up with TRBD1. V shed 5 bases and J 2 bases; nucleotides not matched to a gene: 5. The CDR3 runs 15 residues. Germline V gene lookup returns CDR1 LGHDT and CDR2 YNNKEL (reference sequence). CDR3 DNA: TGTGCCAGCAGCTGGGCAGGGGGCACCAAAAACATTCAGTACTTC. Residues: CASSWAGGTKNIQYF.

The chain is built from TRBV14 and TRBJ2-7; 8 bases line up with TRBD2. The CDR3 loop spans 15 amino acids. The trim removed 4 bases at V and 7 bases at J, leaving 12 bases unmatched. Germline V gene sequence: CDR1 SGHDN, CDR2 FVKESK. The CDR3 here is CASSLFSGEKGEQYF. In DNA form, the CDR3 reads TGTGCCAGCAGCCTTTTTAGCGGGGAGAAAGGGGAGCAGTACTTC.